This TCR beta chain originates from a study of blood T cell repertoires in COVID-19. Overall study context: The United States, Italy and Spain provided the acute and convalescent COVID-19 samples.

Germline V gene sequence: CDR1 GTSNPN, CDR2 SVGIG (reference sequence). This CDR3 spans 13 amino acids. Trimming at V came to 2 bases and at J to 4 bases, leaving 2 bases not matched to a gene. The cohort comprised adults aged roughly 18 to 95 years residing in 24 US areas. Using immunoSEQ multiplex PCR, the repertoire was profiled, and TCRdb retains in-frame clones only, with some absent. The top ten hold 0.7% of the sample, which has 450,000 to 600,000 clones, roughly 90% seen once. Sequencing was carried out using PBMCs or T cells enriched from blood (not recorded which). This chain links TRBV30 with TRBJ1-5, with 7 positions matching TRBD1. The clonotype was recovered from a woman between 18 and 30 years old who had recovered from COVID-19. CDR3 bases: TGTGCCTGGAGTTCGGACAGGAATCAGCCCCAGCATTTT. This sequence encodes CAWSSDRNQPQHF. Variable domain in full (rest from reference TRBV30 and TRBJ1-5): SQTIHQWPATLVQPVGSPLSLECTVEGTSNPNLYWYRQAAGRGLQLLFYSVGIGQISSEVPQNLSASRPQDRQFILSSKKLLLSDSGFYLCAWSSDRNQPQHFGDGTRLSIL.